This is a list of T cell receptor beta chains from one sample in a study of T-cell reconstitution after alpha-beta-depleted transplantation in children. TCRdb analysed the PCR reads with MiXCR anew, one entry per CDR3 protein. The sample includes about 980,000 distinct CDR3 sequences, around 30% of them seen just once. This specimen consisted of PBMCs, mostly from graft donor cells, obtained 360 days after TCRalphabeta/CD19-depleted stem cell transplant. The receptors stem from a boy in the first two years of life who had a stem cell transplant for SCID, so the T cells may come from the graft donor. The CDR3 runs from the conserved cysteine through the conserved F or W. A D gene is named only where the DNA matches it firmly. Some rows mark clone size as missing; the rest say once, few, many or name a class of expanded clone.

TRBJ2-7 NA NA TRBV9 CASSVGLGYEQYF TGTGCCAGCAGCGTAGGTCTCGGGTACGAGCAGTACTTC
TRBJ1-6 NA NA TRBV28 CASSSPYNSPLHF TGTGCCAGCAGTTCCCCCTATAATTCACCCCTCCACTTT
TRBJ2-1 NA NA TRBV12-3/TRBV12-4 CASSRNILVERNEQFF TGTGCCAGCAGTAGGAATATCCTAGTAGAACGGAATGAGCAGTTCTTC
TRBJ2-3 TRBD2 many TRBV7-3 CASSFAGGRTDTQYF TGTGCCAGCAGCTTCGCGGGGGGGCGGACAGATACGCAGTATTTT
TRBJ2-5 NA NA TRBV5-1 CASSPSGAIQETQYF TGCGCCAGCAGCCCATCGGGGGCGATCCAAGAGACCCAGTACTTC
TRBJ2-5 NA NA TRBV4-1 CASSQEFGGLTGTAFQETQYF TGCGCCAGCAGCCAAGAATTCGGGGGACTGACCGGGACAGCCTTCCAAGAGACCCAGTACTTC
TRBJ2-2 TRBD1 NA TRBV5-1 CASSLAGQGLNTGELFF TGCGCCAGCAGCTTGGCCGGACAGGGCCTAAACACCGGGGAGCTGTTTTTT
TRBJ1-5 NA NA TRBV4-1 CASSQEQGEGNQPQHF TGCGCCAGCAGCCAAGAACAGGGTGAGGGCAATCAGCCCCAGCATTTT
TRBJ1-1 TRBD1 NA TRBV7-2 CASSGWAGGSTEAFF TGTGCCAGCAGCGGCTGGGCAGGGGGGAGCACTGAAGCTTTCTTT
TRBJ1-5 NA NA TRBV5-1 CASSPEWGQPQHF TGCGCCAGCAGCCCAGAGTGGGGTCAGCCCCAGCATTTT
TRBJ1-6 NA NA TRBV6-1 CASSPGLLGAYNSPLHF TGTGCCAGCAGTCCTGGTCTCTTAGGGGCCTATAATTCACCCCTCCACTTT
TRBJ1-4 NA NA TRBV20-1 CSARDHKSEKLFF TGCAGTGCTCGGGACCATAAGAGTGAAAAACTGTTTTTT
TRBJ2-1 TRBD2 NA TRBV20-1 CSARLASGFAYNEQFF TGCAGTGCTAGATTGGCTAGCGGCTTTGCCTACAATGAGCAGTTCTTC
TRBJ2-3 NA NA TRBV5-1 CASSPDYTTDTQYF TGCGCCAGCAGCCCGGACTATACCACAGATACGCAGTATTTT
TRBJ1-1 NA NA TRBV5-1 CASSLRDEAFF TGCGCCAGCAGCTTGAGGGATGAAGCTTTCTTT
TRBJ2-7 NA NA TRBV2 CASSEDSSKYF TGTGCCAGCAGTGAAGACAGCTCAAAGTACTTC
TRBJ2-2 NA NA TRBV11-2 CASSFRGTDTGELFF TGTGCCAGCAGCTTCCGGGGGACGGACACCGGGGAGCTGTTTTTT
TRBJ1-1 TRBD1 many TRBV29-1 CSVHRGNTEAFF TGCAGCGTTCACAGGGGAAACACTGAAGCTTTCTTT
TRBJ2-3 NA few TRBV5-1 CASSLNRITSTDTQYF TGCGCCAGCAGCTTAAACAGAATTACTAGCACAGATACGCAGTATTTT
TRBJ2-5 NA NA TRBV12-3/TRBV12-4 CASSFGTAGETQYF TGTGCCAGCAGTTTTGGGACTGCGGGGGAGACCCAGTACTTC
TRBJ2-6 NA NA TRBV12-3/TRBV12-4 CASSLALQSSGANVLTF TGTGCCAGCAGTTTAGCGCTCCAGAGCTCTGGGGCCAACGTCCTGACTTTC
TRBJ2-7 NA few TRBV12-3/TRBV12-4 CASSLYIRTRYEQYF TGTGCCAGCAGTTTATACATCCGGACGCGTTACGAGCAGTACTTC
TRBJ2-3 TRBD2 NA TRBV20-1 CSARDLVAGDPSTDTQYF TGCAGTGCTAGAGATCTCGTAGCGGGGGACCCTAGCACAGATACGCAGTATTTT
TRBJ1-1 NA NA TRBV7-8 CASSLPSTVNTEAFF TGTGCCAGCAGCTTACCTTCGACAGTAAACACTGAAGCTTTCTTT
TRBJ2-3 TRBD2 many TRBV11-2 CASSLDGTSGTSTDTQYF TGTGCCAGCAGCTTAGACGGGACTAGCGGGACTAGCACAGATACGCAGTATTTT
TRBJ2-7 NA NA TRBV4-1 CASSQEGGDRSSNEQYF TGCGCCAGCAGCCAAGAGGGGGGGGACAGAAGCTCCAACGAGCAGTACTTC
TRBJ2-5 NA NA TRBV24-1 CATSDLTSGARETQYF TGTGCCACCAGTGATTTAACTTCGGGGGCCAGGGAGACCCAGTACTTC
TRBJ2-2 NA NA TRBV2 CASRVQVAGELFF TGTGCCAGCAGGGTCCAAGTCGCCGGGGAGCTGTTTTTT